Listed below are T cell receptor beta chains from one sample, sequenced in a study of CD8+ T cells in alopecia areata. TCRdb's table, derived via immunoSEQ multiplex PCR, lists solely in-frame clones and lacks some. Of roughly 100,000 clones in the sample, around 84% were seen once. Sequencing was performed on CD8+ T cells sorted from blood, taken at approximately week 30, from a patient treated with tofacitinib. These receptor sequences come from a human donor with alopecia areata. Both conserved end residues are part of each CDR3. D genes are given only for firm matches. Clone size is given for some rows only: seen once, a few or many times, or a class if the clone is expanded.

V gene	J gene	D gene	clone size	CDR3 protein	CDR3 DNA
TRBV29-1	TRBJ2-1	NA	NA	CSVEDLGEQFF	TGCAGCGTTGAAGACCTAGGTGAGCAGTTCTTC
TRBV9	TRBJ2-1	TRBD2	NA	CASSASMTSGTYYNEQFF	TGTGCCAGCAGCGCGTCGATGACTAGCGGGACCTACTACAATGAGCAGTTCTTC
TRBV6-4	TRBJ2-1	TRBD1	NA	CASSEGQESSYNEQFF	TGTGCCAGCAGTGAGGGACAGGAGAGCTCCTACAATGAGCAGTTCTTC
TRBV4-2	TRBJ2-1	TRBD2	few	CASSQDWRGDGEQFF	TGTGCCAGCAGCCAAGATTGGCGGGGGGACGGTGAGCAGTTCTTC
TRBV7-9	TRBJ1-2	NA	NA	CASSSGQTSNYGYTF	TGTGCCAGCAGCTCCGGACAGACATCTAACTATGGCTACACCTTC
TRBV9	TRBJ2-1	NA	NA	CASSVPGYNEQFF	TGTGCCAGCAGCGTACCTGGCTACAATGAGCAGTTCTTC
TRBV14	TRBJ1-2	NA	NA	CASSQGDGGLNYGYTF	TGTGCCAGCAGCCAAGGAGACGGGGGGCTCAACTATGGCTACACCTTC
TRBV7-6	TRBJ2-7	TRBD1	once	CASSLGADRGVDEQYF	TGTGCCAGCAGCTTAGGCGCAGACAGGGGTGTAGACGAGCAGTACTTC
TRBV2	TRBJ2-7	NA	NA	CASTSLVSEQYF	TGTGCCAGCACCAGTCTCGTCTCCGAGCAGTACTTC
TRBV27	TRBJ2-7	TRBD1	NA	CASQHRGHEQYF	TGTGCCAGCCAGCACAGGGGCCACGAGCAGTACTTC
TRBV29-1	TRBJ1-3	NA	NA	CSVKRAGASGNTIYF	TGCAGCGTTAAAAGGGCAGGGGCCTCTGGAAACACCATATATTTT
TRBV25-1	TRBJ1-1	NA	NA	CASSEWTGIGAFF	TGTGCCAGCAGTGAATGGACCGGCATCGGAGCTTTCTTT